This T cell receptor (beta chain) was identified in a study of blood T cells in healthy people across ages. Collection of around 9.3 milliliters of peripheral blood was performed for each donor. Sample-barcoded 5' priming and a J-beta primer mix drove a second PCR of roughly 6 to 12 cycles. Every cDNA molecule carried a tag from a template-switch adaptor bearing 12 random nucleotides. TCRdb reanalysed the 5' RACE reads using MiXCR and keeps one entry per CDR3 protein. This table has approximately 800,000 distinct CDR3 sequences, around 36% appearing once. Findings and caveats of the study: Aged donors had fewer naive CD4+ cells and lower diversity than long-lived donors.

This clonotype was seen more than once but under ten times. Its target is not known. Sequenced material: blood. The source of this sequence is a man aged 18-30 years in good health.

CDR3 sequence (DNA): TGTGCCAGCAGCTTGGAGAGGGCCAGGGAGCATGGCTACACCTTC. Translation gives CASSLERAREHGYTF. The J gene is TRBJ1-2, the V gene TRBV5-6; D may be TRBD1 (5 bases). The CDR3 is made up of 15 amino acids. Trimming stripped 0 bases from V and 6 bases from J, with 15 bases between. CDR1 is SGHDT, CDR2 YYEEEE, per germline.